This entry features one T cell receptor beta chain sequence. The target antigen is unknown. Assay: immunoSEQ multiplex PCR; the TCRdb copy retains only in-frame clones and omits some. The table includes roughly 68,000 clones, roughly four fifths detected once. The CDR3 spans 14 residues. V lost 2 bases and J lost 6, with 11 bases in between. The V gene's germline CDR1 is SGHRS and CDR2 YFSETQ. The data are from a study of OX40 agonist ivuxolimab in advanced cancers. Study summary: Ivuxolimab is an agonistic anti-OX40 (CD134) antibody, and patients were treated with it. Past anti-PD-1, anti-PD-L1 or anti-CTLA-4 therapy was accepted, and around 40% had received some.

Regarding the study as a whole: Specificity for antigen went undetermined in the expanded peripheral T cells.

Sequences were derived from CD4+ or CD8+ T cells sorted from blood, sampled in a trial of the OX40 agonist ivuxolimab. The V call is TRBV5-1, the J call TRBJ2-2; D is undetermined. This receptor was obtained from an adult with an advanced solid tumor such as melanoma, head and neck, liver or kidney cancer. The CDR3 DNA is TGCGCCAGCAGCTTAGAAAGAATCCCCGGGGAGCTGTTTTTT. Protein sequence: CASSLERIPGELFF.